This T cell receptor (beta chain) originates from a study of breast tumors, draining lymph nodes, adjacent tissues. Study results and caveats: Luminal-like breast cancer showed significantly greater tumor-nontumor repertoire similarity than basal-like breast cancer did. That most tumor T cells come from lymph nodes remained unproven. Compared with lymph nodes, tumors were less diverse; compared with nontumor tissue, more. Data fit most tumor T cells coming from lymph node, expanding in tumor.

Each CDR3 protein gets one entry after TCRdb re-called the multiplex PCR reads with MiXCR. The sample has 200,000 to 300,000 distinct CDR3 sequences, under 35% seen once. This clonotype was picked up many times. Its antigen is unidentified. Germline V lookup: CDR1 LNHNV, CDR2 YYDKDF (reference sequence). The CDR3 spans 15 residues. V was trimmed by 5 bases and J by 3 bases, leaving 16 bases between them. Breast cancer patients provided tissue from their axillary draining lymph nodes. The sequence was obtained from a female donor with breast cancer. Some clones in this sample may be carry-over from other donors' samples. The chain joins TRBV15 to TRBJ2-5; possibly TRBD2 for D (6 bases). The sequenced sample was axillary lymph node tissue. The CDR3 is CATSRPGASEETQYF. DNA for the CDR3: TGTGCCACCAGCCGACCAGGAGCTAGCGAAGAGACCCAGTACTTC.